Listed here is a single T cell receptor beta chain. The antigen is undetermined. The sample comes from a study of cytotoxic CD8 clonotypes in ibrutinib-treated CLL. Points from the study as a whole: Clonality went up at the time of ibrutinib response, stayed stable in sustained remission, and later dropped back toward its baseline level at progression. Baseline-level clonality went beyond age-matched healthy donors and moved in step with circulating CD8+ T-cell counts. Public clonotypes, rarely seen, contracted or held steady on treatment.

PBMCs that had been cryopreserved were the source of 1.5 to 2.5 micrograms of genomic DNA for TCR beta libraries. This CDR3 has 13 residues. The ends were cut back, 2 bases at V and 4 bases at J, with 8 bases in the middle. Germline assignment: CDR1 SGHTA and CDR2 FQGNSA. Profiling relied on immunoSEQ multiplex PCR, and the TCRdb table lists in-frame clones only, not all of them. Of about 130,000 clones listed, 80% to 85% are singletons. This TCR came from a human donor with chronic lymphocytic leukemia. The sequencing used PBMCs, collected after 24 months of ibrutinib treatment. The chain recombines TRBV7-2 with TRBJ1-1; weak D call: TRBD1 (5 bases). CDR3 sequence (DNA): TGTGCCAGCAGCTTATCCGGGGGCACTGAAGCTTTCTTT. Its protein is CASSLSGGTEAFF.